This entry lists 22 T cell receptor beta chains sequenced from one sample in a study of blood T cells in healthy people across ages. PCR was performed a second time for about 6 to 12 cycles using a sample-barcoded 5' primer and a J-beta primer mix. MiXCR was run by TCRdb on the 5' RACE reads, yielding one entry per CDR3 protein. The profile shows approximately 1.5 million distinct CDR3 sequences, approximately 43% of them singletons. Sequencing input: blood. The receptors originated from a woman aged 18-29 years in good health.

This chain uses TRBV4-3 with TRBJ1-5; D might be TRBD1 (5 bases). This CDR3 contains 15 residues. Germline V lookup: CDR1 LGHNA, CDR2 YSLEER. The V end was cut by 0 bases, the J end by 7 bases, with 13 bases between. The CDR3 reads CASSQDRQPRQPQHF. DNA of the CDR3: TGCGCCAGCAGCCAAGATAGACAGCCGAGGCAGCCCCAGCATTTT.

The chain combines TRBV2 with TRBJ2-7; 8 bases fit TRBD2. Looked up from germline, CDR1 is SNHLY and CDR2 is FYNNEI. The CDR3 loop spans 13 amino acids. The V and J ends lost 6 bases and 7 bases, in that order; junction bases with no gene match: 8. The CDR3 is CASSRAGEDEQYF. The DNA for the CDR3 is TGTGCCAGCAGCAGAGCGGGAGAGGATGAGCAGTACTTC.

The rearrangement uses TRBV20-1 and TRBJ1-2; a weak D match, TRBD1 (5 bases). V lost 3 bases and J lost 10, with 18 bases in between. The V gene's germline CDR1 is DFQATT and CDR2 SNEGSKA (reference sequence). The CDR3 sequence is 13 residues long. The CDR3 region is CSARGLVGTNYTF. CDR3 nucleotides: TGCAGTGCTAGGGGACTGGTTGGCACTAACTACACCTTC.

In its sample, this clonotype was seen a few times. V and J are TRBV20-1 and TRBJ2-7; 13 bases are a match to TRBD2. The CDR3 length is 16 residues. Losses at the gene ends were 6 bases for V and 5 bases for J; bases not matched to a gene: 13. CDR1 DFQATT and CDR2 SNEGSKA come from the germline V gene (reference sequence). Written as DNA, the CDR3 is TGCAGTGCCAAAGAAAGGACTAGCGGGAGTGCCCACGAGCAGTACTTC. Residues: CSAKERTSGSAHEQYF.

This chain connects TRBV20-1 to TRBJ2-4, with a tentative D call TRBD2 (6 bases). Germline V gene lookup returns CDR1 DFQATT and CDR2 SNEGSKA (reference sequence). Trimming took off 3 bases at V and 10 bases at J, with 28 bases between the two ends. The CDR3 sequence is 17 residues long. For the CDR3, the DNA is TGCAGTGCTAGTGGCCTCGTAGGGGACTCCTCCTTCGGGATTCAGTACTTC. Its translation: CSASGLVGDSSFGIQYF.

The CDR3 region has the DNA TGCAGTGCTAGAGGGGCAGGAAAAGCCTACCTGAACACTGAAGCTTTCTTT. As protein: CSARGAGKAYLNTEAFF. The gene calls are TRBV20-1 and TRBJ1-1; D is unclear. CDR1 and CDR2 (germline): DFQATT, SNEGSKA (reference sequence). The CDR3 totals 17 residues. The V end lost 1 base, the J end lost 0 bases, and 18 bases lay between the germline ends.

V gene TRBV20-1 combines with J gene TRBJ2-1, with D possibly being TRBD1 or TRBD2 (5 bases each). CDR1 is DFQATT, CDR2 SNEGSKA, per germline (reference sequence). The CDR3 is 15 residues long. V dropped 6 bases and J dropped 2 bases, with 17 bases sitting between them. The CDR3 nucleotides are TGCAGTGCCCCCCAGACGGGGCTACCCTACAATGAGCAGTTCTTC. Translation: CSAPQTGLPYNEQFF.

The chain recombines TRBV27 with TRBJ1-5, with D possibly TRBD1 on 6 matching bases. The ends were cut back, 5 bases at V and 4 bases at J, with 15 bases in the middle. Per germline, CDR1 MNHEY and CDR2 SMNVEV (reference sequence). CDR3 size: 15 residues. The CDR3 spells CASSIPDRKNQPQHF. CDR3 nucleotide sequence: TGTGCCAGCAGTATACCAGACAGGAAAAATCAGCCCCAGCATTTT.

This clonotype has only a few counts. This chain uses TRBV6-2 or TRBV6-3 with TRBJ2-5, with a weak D call TRBD2 (6 bases). Deletions cut 3 bases from V and 11 bases from J, with 19 bases between. This CDR3 is built from 14 residues. Germline values: CDR1 MNHEY, CDR2 SVGEGT. The CDR3 DNA sequence: TGTGCCAGCAGTTATGGGGACTTGTACAATGAGCAGTACTTC. This encodes CASSYGDLYNEQYF.

The rearrangement joins TRBV12-3 or TRBV12-4 to TRBJ2-7, with D possibly being TRBD2 (5 bases). V lost 6 bases and J 0 bases, leaving 12 bases between the germline ends. The CDR3 extends over 14 amino acids. CDR3 sequence reads: CASRMSGSSYEQYF. CDR3 DNA sequence: TGTGCCAGCAGGATGAGCGGAAGCTCCTACGAGCAGTACTTC.

This clonotype showed up many times. The genes are TRBV7-3 and TRBJ2-1; TRBD2 is a possible D gene (5 bases). Germline CDR1 SGHTA, CDR2 FQGTGA. The CDR3 extends over 15 amino acids. Between the trimmed V and J ends, which lost 4 bases and 7 bases, there was a span of 17 bases. The CDR3, as DNA: TGTGCCAGCAGCTCATCAGCGGTAGGCCTGAATGAGCAGTTCTTC. It is translated as CASSSSAVGLNEQFF. Supplemented by reference TRBV7-3 and TRBJ2-1, the full variable domain reads GAGVSQTPSNKVTEKGKYVELRCDPISGHTALYWYRQSLGQGPEFLIYFQGTGAADDSGLPNDRFFAVRPEGSVSTLKIQRTERGDSAVYLCASSSSAVGLNEQFFGPGTRLTVL.

The rearrangement links TRBV19 to TRBJ2-2; no clear D gene. This CDR3 contains 14 residues. Trimming shortened V by 2 bases and J by 5 bases, and 9 bases separated the two germline ends. The germline V gene has CDR1 LNHDA and CDR2 SQIVND (reference sequence). The CDR3 region is CASSILGLTGELFF. The CDR3 DNA follows: TGTGCCAGTAGTATATTAGGGTTGACCGGGGAGCTGTTTTTT.

This clonotype was counted many times. This chain joins TRBV24-1 and TRBJ2-1, with a possible D match to TRBD2 (5 bases). Germline CDR1 KGHDR, CDR2 SFDVKD. Trimming removed 3 bases at V and 12 bases at J, with 14 bases between. The CDR3 is 13 amino acids. The CDR3 spells CATSDLSWAGQFF. The CDR3 DNA follows: TGTGCCACCAGTGATCTATCATGGGCGGGGCAGTTCTTC.

This sequence joins TRBV30 and TRBJ1-4; TRBD1 is a possible D gene (6 bases). Trimming removed 1 base from V and 6 bases from J, with 12 bases in between. The CDR3 has 14 amino acids. Germline CDR1 and CDR2: GTSNPN and SVGIG (reference sequence). The CDR3 sequence: CAWSEQGGDEKLFF. CDR3 sequence (DNA): TGTGCCTGGAGTGAACAGGGTGGGGATGAAAAACTGTTTTTT.

The chain links TRBV3-1 to TRBJ2-7; 10 bases are shared with TRBD2. Unmatched junction bases numbered 6, after V lost 0 bases and J lost 4 bases. CDR3 length equals 16 residues. Germline V gene sequence: CDR1 LGHDT, CDR2 YNNKEL (reference sequence). The DNA of the CDR3 is TGTGCCAGCAGCCAAGAATCGCTAGCGGGAGAATACGAGCAGTACTTC. Encoded protein: CASSQESLAGEYEQYF.

The chain employs TRBV13 and TRBJ2-4; perhaps TRBD1 as D (5 bases). Judging by the DNA end, TRBJ2-7 fits better; the J call may be wrong. Germline assignment: CDR1 PRHDT and CDR2 FYEKMQ (reference sequence). This CDR3 contains 13 residues. The CDR3 region is CASSLQGLLEQYF. The CDR3, as DNA: TGTGCCAGCAGCTTACAGGGTCTTCTCGAGCAGTACTTC.

This clonotype has more than one count but fewer than ten. V and J are TRBV3-1 and TRBJ2-3; D is ambiguous. V was trimmed by 4 bases and J by 5 bases, leaving 16 bases between them. The CDR3 is 15 residues long. Germline CDR1 reads LGHDT; CDR2 reads YNNKEL (reference sequence). As DNA, the CDR3 is TGTGCCAGCAGCCCCCGTGGCCTCACGGTAGATACGCAGTATTTT. Translating it yields CASSPRGLTVDTQYF.

This clonotype was found many times. The chain carries TRBV4-3 and TRBJ2-7, with 9 bases fitting TRBD1. Per germline, CDR1 LGHNA and CDR2 YSLEER. With V trimmed by 2 bases and J by 7 bases, 6 bases remained unmatched. The CDR3 is made up of 14 amino acids. The CDR3 coding sequence is TGCGCCAGCAGCCAACAATCGGGACAGGGTGAGCAGTACTTC. This codes for CASSQQSGQGEQYF.

This clonotype was recorded a few times. The chain carries TRBV29-1 and TRBJ2-5; D is perhaps TRBD1 (6 bases). The germline V and J ends were trimmed by 3 bases and 0 bases, with 11 bases remaining between them. This CDR3 is built from 14 residues. From germline, CDR1 is SQVTM and CDR2 ANQGSEA. As DNA, the CDR3 is TGCAGCGTTGAGGTAGACAGGTACCAAGAGACCCAGTACTTC. It specifies CSVEVDRYQETQYF. Using reference TRBV29-1 and TRBJ2-5 for the parts outside the CDR3, the full variable domain is SAVISQKPSRDICQRGTSLTIQCQVDSQVTMMFWYRQQPGQSLTLIATANQGSEATYESGFVIDKFPISRPNLTFSTLTVSNMSPEDSSIYLCSVEVDRYQETQYFGPGTRLLVL.

This clonotype has only a few counts. The chain carries TRBV20-1 and TRBJ1-6, with 8 bases fitting TRBD1. Germline V CDR1 and CDR2: DFQATT, SNEGSKA (reference sequence). Trimming took 3 bases from V and 5 from J; bases not matched to a gene: 6. The CDR3 length is 15 residues. This chain's CDR3 is CSARWWTGNNSPLHF. The DNA of the CDR3 is TGCAGTGCTAGGTGGTGGACAGGGAATAATTCACCCCTCCACTTT.

A note on this clonotype: The germline gene is not matched at one end of the junction; a read error may be the cause. The rearrangement links TRBV29-1 to TRBJ1-1, with D perhaps TRBD1 (5 bases). This CDR3 comprises 14 residues. Germline V lookup: CDR1 SQVTM, CDR2 ANQGSEA. The CDR3: CSVAGRQAATVAFF. The CDR3 region has the DNA TGCAGCGTTGCAGGGAGACAAGCGGCCACTGTAGCTTTCTTT. The full variable domain, rest sourced from reference TRBV29-1 and TRBJ1-1, is SAVISQKPSRDICQRGTSLTIQCQVDSQVTMMFWYRQQPGQSLTLIATANQGSEATYESGFVIDKFPISRPNLTFSTLTVSNMSPEDSSIYLCSVAGRQAATVAFFGQGTRLTVV.

The rearrangement joins TRBV7-2 to TRBJ1-5; D remains unclear. V lost 1 base to trimming and J lost 4 bases, with 14 bases between them. The germline V gene encodes CDR1 SGHTA and CDR2 FQGNSA. This CDR3 has 16 residues. CDR3 nucleotides: TGTGCCAGCAGCTTAGTAGTATCGGCTAATAATCAGCCCCAGCATTTT. Its protein product is CASSLVVSANNQPQHF. The full variable domain, completed using reference TRBV7-2 and TRBJ1-5, is GAGVSQSPSNKVTEKGKDVELRCDPISGHTALYWYRQSLGQGLEFLIYFQGNSAPDKSGLPSDRFSAERTGGSVSTLTIQRTQQEDSAVYLCASSLVVSANNQPQHFGDGTRLSIL.